The clone carrying this T cell receptor (beta chain) came up once. The V end was cut by 5 bases, the J end by 2 bases, with 9 bases between. The CDR3 is made up of 13 amino acids. Germline CDR1 and CDR2: MGHRA and YSYEKL. The data derive from a study of CD8+CD57+ T cells in acquired aplastic anemia. Study in general: Across the sorted CD4+ and CD8+ cells, DNA amounts averaged roughly 3.5 ug.

It was patients with CD8+CD57+ cell expansion by flow cytometry who were chosen for sequencing. Genomic DNA served as template for TCR beta VDJ and CDR3 profiling. Each CDR3 protein is one row after TCRdb ran MiXCR on the reads. The data hold roughly 150,000 distinct CDR3 sequences, with roughly 50% observed a single time. The origin of this receptor is a human donor with aplastic anemia. The sequencing input was sorted CD4+, CD8+, or CD8+CD57+ T cells (not recorded which) from PBMCs. The V gene is TRBV4-1, the J gene TRBJ2-5, with D hard to call. The CDR3 protein is CASSARLQETQYF. CDR3 sequence (DNA): TGCGCCAGCAGCGCCCGACTTCAAGAGACCCAGTACTTC.